The next 7 T cell receptor beta chains were all read from a single sample in a study of blood T cell repertoires in COVID-19. Generated by immunoSEQ multiplex PCR, the TCRdb table keeps only in-frame clones and is missing some. The table has approximately 200,000 clones, about 88% seen once; the top ten hold roughly 2.9%. The sequenced sample was peripheral blood. The receptor source for this set is a woman under 40 with active or convalescent COVID-19.

In the case of this clone: The junction and the germline gene differ at one end; a read error may be behind it. The chain has TRBV7-7 and TRBJ1-2; tentative D call: TRBD1 (5 bases). The CDR3 totals 15 residues. Germline V CDR1 and CDR2: SSHAT, FNYEAQ (reference sequence). CDR3 region: CASSLGWAGKMGYTF. The CDR3 coding sequence is TGTGCTAGCAGCTTGGGGTGGGCAGGGAAAATGGGCTACACCTTC.

This clone showed up just a few times. The chain couples TRBV7-6 to TRBJ1-1; tentatively, D is TRBD1 (5 bases). Germline V CDR1 and CDR2: SGHVS, FNYEAQ. V was clipped by 5 bases and J by 5 bases, with 18 bases between them. CDR3 size: 15 residues. CDR3 sequence: CASSPRRGLGTEAFF. Written as DNA, the CDR3 is TGTGCCAGCAGCCCAAGACGGGGGTTGGGGACTGAAGCTTTCTTT. The whole variable domain, remainder taken from reference TRBV7-6 and TRBJ1-1, is GAGVSQSPRYKVTKRGQDVALRCDPISGHVSLYWYRQALGQGPEFLTYFNYEAQQDKSGLPNDRFSAERPEGSISTLTIQRTEQRDSAMYRCASSPRRGLGTEAFFGQGTRLTVV.

The genes are TRBV30 and TRBJ1-2; possible D gene TRBD1, 6 bases. This CDR3 has 16 residues. Germline CDR1 is GTSNPN and CDR2 is SVGIG (reference sequence). V lost 1 base and J lost 2, with 17 bases in between. DNA of the CDR3: TGTGCCTGGAGTGACTTTCAACAGGGAGTCAACTATGGCTACACCTTC. This gives the protein CAWSDFQQGVNYGYTF. Combining the CDR3 with reference TRBV30 and TRBJ1-2 gives the whole variable domain SQTIHQWPATLVQPVGSPLSLECTVEGTSNPNLYWYRQAAGRGLQLLFYSVGIGQISSEVPQNLSASRPQDRQFILSSKKLLLSDSGFYLCAWSDFQQGVNYGYTFGSGTRLTVV.

There are a few counts of this clone. This rearrangement joins TRBV11-2 to TRBJ1-2; D is perhaps TRBD1 (5 bases). CDR3 length: 15 residues. The germline gives CDR1 SGHAT, CDR2 FQNNGV. Trimming stripped 3 bases from V and 0 bases from J, with 11 bases between. The DNA for the CDR3 is TGTGCCAGCAGCTTTTCTCGGGGGACTAACTATGGCTACACCTTC. This codes for CASSFSRGTNYGYTF.

The V and J genes are TRBV5-1 and TRBJ1-1; 9 nucleotides match TRBD1. From germline, CDR1 is SGHRS and CDR2 YFSETQ. The junction had 5 bases not matched to a gene; V was cut back by 0 bases and J by 5 bases. The CDR3 has 15 residues. CDR3 amino acids: CASSLAQGARTEAFF. The CDR3 DNA reads TGCGCCAGCAGCTTGGCACAGGGGGCGCGAACTGAAGCTTTCTTT.

The gene calls are TRBV27 and TRBJ2-2; 8 positions match TRBD1. The V gene's germline CDR1 is MNHEY and CDR2 SMNVEV (reference sequence). The CDR3 has 15 amino acids. With 6 bases clipped from V and 6 bases from J, the junction kept 9 bases outside the gene matches. The CDR3 spells CASSWDRTISGELFF. The CDR3 region has the DNA TGTGCCAGCAGCTGGGACAGGACCATCTCCGGGGAGCTGTTTTTT.

About this clone: The same CDR3 arises from other DNA sequences in this sample as well. The rearrangement uses TRBV5-1 and TRBJ1-1; weak D call: TRBD1 (5 bases). The CDR3 length is 13 residues. V was pared by 1 base and J by 1 base, with 5 bases between. Germline CDR1 reads SGHRS; CDR2 reads YFSETQ. DNA for the CDR3: TGCGCCAGCAGCTTGACAGGGAACACTGAAGCTTTCTTT. It encodes CASSLTGNTEAFF.